The T cell receptor (beta chain) under discussion was sequenced for a study of cytomegalovirus exposure and HLA in healthy donors. The table lists this clone with a few counts. The study ran its PCR with 60 Vbeta and 13 Jbeta primers. Generated by immunoSEQ multiplex PCR, the TCRdb table keeps only in-frame clones and is missing some. The repertoire holds 240,000 or so clones, approximately 80% seen once, with around 8.6% in the top ten. The CDR3 runs 14 residues. CDR1 is MNHEY, CDR2 SVGAGI, per germline. V lost 3 bases and J 5 bases, leaving 11 bases between the germline ends. This TCR derives from a woman aged 60-75 years in good health and CMV-seropositive. The J gene is TRBJ1-5, the V gene TRBV6-5; no definite D call. What was sequenced was PBMCs. The CDR3 nucleotides read TGTGCCAGCAGTTATAGCCCTATCGATCAGCCCCAGCATTTT. This codes for CASSYSPIDQPQHF.